These T cell receptor beta chains were read from a single sample in a study of CXCR3-negative and CXCR3-positive naive CD8 T cells. TCRdb re-called the 5' RACE reads and gives one entry per CDR3 protein, without DNA. The sample includes under 4,000 distinct CDR3 sequences. The sample comprised naive CXCR3- CD8+ T cells from blood. All receptors come from a human donor in good health. Some clones in this sample may be carry-over from other donors' samples. Each CDR3 is given with its conserved first and last residue. Not every row has a clone size; where given, it reads once, few, many or a size class.

cdr3_length: 15; clone_size: -; v_call: TRBV15; j_call: TRBJ1-1; cdr3_aa: CATSSAGTGNTEAFF
cdr3_length: 17; clone_size: -; v_call: TRBV9; j_call: TRBJ1-3; cdr3_aa: CASSAWDEPLSGNTIYF
cdr3_length: 16; clone_size: -; v_call: TRBV11-1; j_call: TRBJ2-5; cdr3_aa: CASSLYPSVFQETQYF
cdr3_length: 14; clone_size: medium-sized; v_call: TRBV5-1; j_call: TRBJ1-1; cdr3_aa: CASTLSGENTEAFF
cdr3_length: 14; clone_size: medium-sized; v_call: TRBV29-1; j_call: TRBJ1-1; cdr3_aa: CSAEPTGPPPGAFF
cdr3_length: 15; clone_size: medium-sized; v_call: TRBV7-3; j_call: TRBJ2-2; cdr3_aa: CASSFMGGPGGELFF
cdr3_length: 14; clone_size: medium-sized; v_call: TRBV5-1; j_call: TRBJ2-5; cdr3_aa: CASSSLSNQETQYF
cdr3_length: 15; clone_size: -; v_call: TRBV29-1; j_call: TRBJ2-3; cdr3_aa: CSGELSGLPTDTQYF
cdr3_length: 14; clone_size: -; v_call: TRBV19; j_call: TRBJ1-1; cdr3_aa: CASSIPRQGAEAFF
cdr3_length: 12; clone_size: medium-sized; v_call: TRBV20-1; j_call: TRBJ1-1; cdr3_aa: CSAPGQNTEAFF
cdr3_length: 15; clone_size: medium-sized; v_call: TRBV5-6; j_call: TRBJ2-6; cdr3_aa: CASSPGFSGANVLTF
cdr3_length: 20; clone_size: -; v_call: TRBV19; j_call: TRBJ1-2; cdr3_aa: CASQPLPGWIQAGTDYGYTF
cdr3_length: 12; clone_size: medium-sized; v_call: TRBV29-1; j_call: TRBJ1-3; cdr3_aa: CSAAGQGNTIYF
cdr3_length: 13; clone_size: large; v_call: TRBV7-9; j_call: TRBJ1-5; cdr3_aa: CASSQTSNQPQHF
cdr3_length: 14; clone_size: medium-sized; v_call: TRBV20-1; j_call: TRBJ1-6; cdr3_aa: CSAVQQGADSPLHF
cdr3_length: 15; clone_size: -; v_call: TRBV19; j_call: TRBJ1-1; cdr3_aa: CASSPRDGMNTEAFF
cdr3_length: 13; clone_size: medium-sized; v_call: TRBV6-2/TRBV6-3; j_call: TRBJ2-7; cdr3_aa: CASSYGDDYEQYF
cdr3_length: 13; clone_size: medium-sized; v_call: TRBV29-1; j_call: TRBJ1-2; cdr3_aa: CSVFPQGNYGYTF
cdr3_length: 11; clone_size: medium-sized; v_call: TRBV29-1; j_call: TRBJ1-1; cdr3_aa: CSGLLGTEAFF
cdr3_length: 17; clone_size: -; v_call: TRBV29-1; j_call: TRBJ2-4; cdr3_aa: CSVALDGGILAKNIQYF
cdr3_length: 14; clone_size: medium-sized; v_call: TRBV7-9; j_call: TRBJ1-1; cdr3_aa: CASSSYQVNTEAFF
cdr3_length: 15; clone_size: medium-sized; v_call: TRBV4-1; j_call: TRBJ2-5; cdr3_aa: CASSHNRGLGETQYF
cdr3_length: 13; clone_size: -; v_call: TRBV2; j_call: TRBJ1-1; cdr3_aa: CASGGLGNTEAFF
cdr3_length: 18; clone_size: -; v_call: TRBV5-6; j_call: TRBJ2-2; cdr3_aa: CASSLDAGGPTNTGELFF
cdr3_length: 12; clone_size: medium-sized; v_call: TRBV21-1; j_call: TRBJ2-7; cdr3_aa: CASSKARYEQYF
cdr3_length: 15; clone_size: -; v_call: TRBV19; j_call: TRBJ2-1; cdr3_aa: CASSMRLAGNNEQFF
cdr3_length: 16; clone_size: medium-sized; v_call: TRBV2; j_call: TRBJ1-5; cdr3_aa: CASSGGTPLGNQPQHF
cdr3_length: 17; clone_size: -; v_call: TRBV12-3/TRBV12-4; j_call: TRBJ2-1; cdr3_aa: CASSSKWSQSSYNEQFF
cdr3_length: 12; clone_size: -; v_call: TRBV5-4; j_call: TRBJ2-1; cdr3_aa: CASRTALNEQFF
cdr3_length: 12; clone_size: medium-sized; v_call: TRBV12-3/TRBV12-4; j_call: TRBJ2-1; cdr3_aa: CASRDRPGEQFF
cdr3_length: 15; clone_size: -; v_call: TRBV6-2/TRBV6-3; j_call: TRBJ1-1; cdr3_aa: CASSYVRGGNTEAFF
cdr3_length: 11; clone_size: -; v_call: TRBV30; j_call: TRBJ1-1; cdr3_aa: CAWSLSTYAFF
cdr3_length: 12; clone_size: medium-sized; v_call: TRBV20-1; j_call: TRBJ1-5; cdr3_aa: CSATGDGQPQHF
cdr3_length: 14; clone_size: medium-sized; v_call: TRBV2; j_call: TRBJ2-7; cdr3_aa: CASSADSGFYEQYF
cdr3_length: 15; clone_size: medium-sized; v_call: TRBV3-1; j_call: TRBJ2-7; cdr3_aa: CASSQDVRDGGEQYF
cdr3_length: 16; clone_size: medium-sized; v_call: TRBV10-3; j_call: TRBJ2-3; cdr3_aa: CAISEPSGTNTDTQYF
cdr3_length: 14; clone_size: medium-sized; v_call: TRBV6-5; j_call: TRBJ2-7; cdr3_aa: CASSPRTGWDEQYF